This is a list of T cell receptor beta chains from one sample in a study of shared clonotypes between healthy human individuals. Sequencing used immunoSEQ multiplex PCR; TCRdb keeps in-frame clones, though not all of them. Of approximately 2.1 million clones listed, about 92% are singletons. What was sequenced was naive CD4+ T cells from PBMCs. These TCRs come from a man between 18 and 35 years old in good health. Some clones in this sample may be carry-over from other donors' samples. The CDR3 runs from the conserved cysteine through the conserved F or W.

CDR3aa	v_gene	j_gene
CASSVGLGQETQYF	TRBV9	TRBJ2-5
CSVERKWAGTEAFF	TRBV29-1	TRBJ1-1
CASSQGRLGGYTF	TRBV6-5	TRBJ1-2
CASNPGRGPNQPQHF	TRBV6-6	TRBJ1-5
CASRQGADTQYF	TRBV2	TRBJ2-3
CASIEGAFANEKLFF	TRBV7-8	TRBJ1-4
CASSEPPHYEQYF	TRBV10-1	TRBJ2-7
CASSVGQGVRETQYF	TRBV9	TRBJ2-5
CASSYSGGVGQPQHF	TRBV6-5	TRBJ1-5
CASSPRQSNEKLFF	TRBV2	TRBJ1-4
CASSGGRVGYTF	TRBV18	TRBJ1-2
CASSVSGRVQETQYF	TRBV5-1	TRBJ2-5
CASSRGSGANVLTF	TRBV6-5	TRBJ2-6
CATSRKTGNLYGYTF	TRBV15	TRBJ1-2
CASSASGGAGNQPQHF	TRBV7-2	TRBJ1-5
CASSKNQGLSNQPQHF	TRBV28	TRBJ1-5